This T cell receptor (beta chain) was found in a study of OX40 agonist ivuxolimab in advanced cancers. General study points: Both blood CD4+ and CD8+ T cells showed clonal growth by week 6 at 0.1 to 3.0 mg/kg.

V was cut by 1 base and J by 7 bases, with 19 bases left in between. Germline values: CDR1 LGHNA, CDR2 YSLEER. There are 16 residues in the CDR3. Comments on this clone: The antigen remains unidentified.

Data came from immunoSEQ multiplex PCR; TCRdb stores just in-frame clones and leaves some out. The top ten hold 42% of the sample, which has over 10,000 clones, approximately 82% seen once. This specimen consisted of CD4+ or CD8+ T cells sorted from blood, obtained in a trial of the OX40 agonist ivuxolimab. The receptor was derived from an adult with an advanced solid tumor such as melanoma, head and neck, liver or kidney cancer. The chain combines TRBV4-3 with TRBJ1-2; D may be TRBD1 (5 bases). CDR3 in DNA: TGCGCCAGCAGCCAAGTAATGGGTGGGGCAGGAAGTGGCTACACCTTC. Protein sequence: CASSQVMGGAGSGYTF.